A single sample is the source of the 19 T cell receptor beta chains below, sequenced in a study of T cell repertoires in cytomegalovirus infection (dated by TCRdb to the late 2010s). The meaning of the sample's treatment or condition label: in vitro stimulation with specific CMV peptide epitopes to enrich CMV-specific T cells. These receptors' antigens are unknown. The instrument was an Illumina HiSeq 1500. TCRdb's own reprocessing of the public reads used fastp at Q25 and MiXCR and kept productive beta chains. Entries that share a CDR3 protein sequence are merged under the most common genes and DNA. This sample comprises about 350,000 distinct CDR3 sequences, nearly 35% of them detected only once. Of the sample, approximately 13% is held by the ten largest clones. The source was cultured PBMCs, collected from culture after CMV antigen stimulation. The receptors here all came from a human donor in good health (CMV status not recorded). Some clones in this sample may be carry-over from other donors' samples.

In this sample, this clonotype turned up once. CDR3 loop: CSVEAPGTAFYNEQFF. Here the CDR3 DNA reads TGCAGCGTTGAAGCTCCCGGGACAGCCTTTTACAATGAGCAGTTCTTC. The V call is TRBV29-1, the J call TRBJ2-1; 7 nucleotides match TRBD1. V was clipped by 1 base and J by 4 bases; unmatched bases: 10. The CDR3 is 16 residues long. Germline V gene data show CDR1 as SQVTM and CDR2 as ANQGSEA.

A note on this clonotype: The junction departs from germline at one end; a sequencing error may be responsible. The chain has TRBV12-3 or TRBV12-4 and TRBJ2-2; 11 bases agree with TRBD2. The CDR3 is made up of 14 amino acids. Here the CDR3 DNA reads TGTGCCAGCAGTGTAGCGGGAGGGGCCGGGGAGCTGTTTTTT. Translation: CASSVAGGAGELFF.

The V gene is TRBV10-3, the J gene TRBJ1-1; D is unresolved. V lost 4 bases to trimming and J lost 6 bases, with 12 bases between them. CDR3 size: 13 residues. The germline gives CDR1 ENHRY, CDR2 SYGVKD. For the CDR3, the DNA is TGTGCCATCAGTGGTACGGAAATCGCTGAAGCTTTCTTT. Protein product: CAISGTEIAEAFF.

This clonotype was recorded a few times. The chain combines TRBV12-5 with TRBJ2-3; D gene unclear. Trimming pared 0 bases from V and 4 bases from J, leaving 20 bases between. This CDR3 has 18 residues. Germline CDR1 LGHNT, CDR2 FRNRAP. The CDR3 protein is CASGLVLSGRSRADTQYF. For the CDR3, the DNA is TGTGCTAGTGGTTTGGTACTTTCTGGAAGGAGTCGCGCAGATACGCAGTATTTT.

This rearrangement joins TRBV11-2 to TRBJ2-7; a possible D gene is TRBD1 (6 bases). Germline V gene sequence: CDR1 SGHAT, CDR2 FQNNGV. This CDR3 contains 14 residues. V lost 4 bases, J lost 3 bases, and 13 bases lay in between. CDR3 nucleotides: TGTGCCAGCAGCTCCGGGGACACTGGCTACGAGCAGTACGTC. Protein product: CASSSGDTGYEQYV.

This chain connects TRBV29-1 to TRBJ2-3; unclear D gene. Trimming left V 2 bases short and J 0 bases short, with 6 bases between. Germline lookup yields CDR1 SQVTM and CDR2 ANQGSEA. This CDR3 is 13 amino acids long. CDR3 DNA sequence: TGCAGCGTTGAATTTGTTAGCACAGATACGCAGTATTTT. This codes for CSVEFVSTDTQYF.

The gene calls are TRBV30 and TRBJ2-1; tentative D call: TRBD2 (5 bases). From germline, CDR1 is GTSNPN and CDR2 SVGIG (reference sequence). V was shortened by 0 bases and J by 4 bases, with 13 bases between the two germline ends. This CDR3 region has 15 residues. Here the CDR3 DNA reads TGTGCCTGGAGTGTACTTGGTAGCGCGTACAATGAGCAGTTCTTC. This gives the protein CAWSVLGSAYNEQFF.

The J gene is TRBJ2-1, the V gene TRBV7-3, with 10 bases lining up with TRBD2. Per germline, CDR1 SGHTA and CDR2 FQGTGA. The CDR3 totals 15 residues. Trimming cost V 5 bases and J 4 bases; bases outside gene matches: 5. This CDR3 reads CASSLAGAGYNEQFF. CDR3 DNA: TGTGCCAGCAGCCTAGCGGGAGCGGGGTACAATGAGCAGTTCTTC. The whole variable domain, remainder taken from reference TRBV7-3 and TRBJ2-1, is GAGVSQTPSNKVTEKGKYVELRCDPISGHTALYWYRQSLGQGPEFLIYFQGTGAADDSGLPNDRFFAVRPEGSVSTLKIQRTERGDSAVYLCASSLAGAGYNEQFFGPGTRLTVL.

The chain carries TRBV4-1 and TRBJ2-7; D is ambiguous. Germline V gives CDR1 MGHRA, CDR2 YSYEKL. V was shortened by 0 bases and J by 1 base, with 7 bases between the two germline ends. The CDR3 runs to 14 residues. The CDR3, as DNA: TGCGCCAGCAGCCAAGAGGGCAGATCCTACGAGCAGTACTTC. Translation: CASSQEGRSYEQYF.

The CDR3 sequence: CASSQSGSYEQYF. CDR3 DNA: TGTGCCAGCAGCCAATCAGGGTCCTACGAGCAGTACTTC. The J gene is TRBJ2-7, the V gene TRBV14, with D maybe TRBD1 (5 bases). Germline V CDR1 and CDR2: SGHDN, FVKESK. The CDR3 runs 13 residues. V lost 2 bases to trimming and J lost 1 base, with 6 bases between them.

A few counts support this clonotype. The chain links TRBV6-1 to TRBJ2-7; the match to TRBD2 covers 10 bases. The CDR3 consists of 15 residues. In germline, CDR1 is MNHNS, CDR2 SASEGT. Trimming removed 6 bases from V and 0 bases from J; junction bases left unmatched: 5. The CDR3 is CASSIASGSSYEQYF. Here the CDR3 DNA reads TGTGCCAGCAGCATAGCTAGCGGGAGCTCCTACGAGCAGTACTTC.

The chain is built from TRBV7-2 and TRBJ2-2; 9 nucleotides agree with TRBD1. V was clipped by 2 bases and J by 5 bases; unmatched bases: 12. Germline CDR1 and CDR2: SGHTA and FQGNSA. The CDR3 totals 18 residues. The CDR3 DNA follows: TGTGCCAGCAGCTTAAGGCTCCCCGGGACAGGGTATACCGGGGAGCTGTTTTTT. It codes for CASSLRLPGTGYTGELFF. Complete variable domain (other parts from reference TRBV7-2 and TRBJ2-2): GAGVSQSPSNKVTEKGKDVELRCDPISGHTALYWYRQSLGQGLEFLIYFQGNSAPDKSGLPSDRFSAERTGGSVSTLTIQRTQQEDSAVYLCASSLRLPGTGYTGELFFGEGSRLTVL.

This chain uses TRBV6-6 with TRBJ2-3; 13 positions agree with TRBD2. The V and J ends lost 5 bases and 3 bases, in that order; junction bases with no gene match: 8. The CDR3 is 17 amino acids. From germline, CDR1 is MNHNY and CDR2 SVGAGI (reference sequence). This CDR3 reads CASSTRTSGSRTDTQYF. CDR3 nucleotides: TGTGCCAGCAGTACACGGACTAGCGGGAGTAGGACAGATACGCAGTATTTT.

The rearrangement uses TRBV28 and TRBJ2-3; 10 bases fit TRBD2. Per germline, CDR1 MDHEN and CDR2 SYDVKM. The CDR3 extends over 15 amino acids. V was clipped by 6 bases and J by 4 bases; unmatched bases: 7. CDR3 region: CASSVTSGLADTQYF. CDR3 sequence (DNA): TGTGCCAGCAGCGTGACTAGCGGGTTGGCAGATACGCAGTATTTT.

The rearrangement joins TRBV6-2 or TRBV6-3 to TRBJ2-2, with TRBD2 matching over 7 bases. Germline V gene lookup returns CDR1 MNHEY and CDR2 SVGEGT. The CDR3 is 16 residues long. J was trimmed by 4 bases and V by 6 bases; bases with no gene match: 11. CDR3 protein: CASSPGRRQITGELFF. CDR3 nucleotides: TGTGCCAGCAGCCCCGGGAGGCGTCAGATCACCGGGGAGCTGTTTTTT.

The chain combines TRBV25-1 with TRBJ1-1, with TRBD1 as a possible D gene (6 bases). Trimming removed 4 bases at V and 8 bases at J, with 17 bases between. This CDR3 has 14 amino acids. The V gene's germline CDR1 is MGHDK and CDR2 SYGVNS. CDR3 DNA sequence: TGTGCCAGCAGTGGCTCGGGGGGGCCGGTGGAAGCTTTCTTT. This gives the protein CASSGSGGPVEAFF.

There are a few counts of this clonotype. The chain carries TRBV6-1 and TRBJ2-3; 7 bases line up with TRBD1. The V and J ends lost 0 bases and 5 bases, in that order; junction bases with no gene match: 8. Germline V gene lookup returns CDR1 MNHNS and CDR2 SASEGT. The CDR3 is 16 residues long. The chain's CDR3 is CASSEAHGTVLDTQYF. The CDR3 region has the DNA TGTGCCAGCAGTGAAGCCCACGGGACAGTGCTAGATACGCAGTATTTT.

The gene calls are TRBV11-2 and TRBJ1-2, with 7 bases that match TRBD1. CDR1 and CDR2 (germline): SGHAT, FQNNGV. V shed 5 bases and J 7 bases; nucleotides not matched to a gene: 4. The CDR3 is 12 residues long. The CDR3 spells CASSDNRGGYTF. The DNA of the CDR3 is TGTGCCAGCAGCGACAACAGGGGTGGCTACACCTTC.

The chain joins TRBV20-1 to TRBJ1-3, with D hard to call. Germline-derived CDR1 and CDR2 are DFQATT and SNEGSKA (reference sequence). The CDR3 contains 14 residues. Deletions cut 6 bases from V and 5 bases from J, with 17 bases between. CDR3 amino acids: CSADEWEGRNTIYF. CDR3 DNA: TGCAGTGCGGACGAGTGGGAAGGAAGAAACACCATATATTTT.